One sample yielded the 28 T cell receptor beta chains listed below, sequenced in a study of blood T cell repertoires in COVID-19 (TCRdb year 2020). The library was made by the immunoSEQ multiplex PCR assay. This immuneACCESS table, as held by TCRdb, lists in-frame sequences with V and J called but not all clones. Of the missing ones, under half trace to an unresolved V gene in checked studies; the others have no known cause. The sample table lists around 400,000 clones, 70% to 90% of them with a count of one. The ten top clones hold 1% to 1.5% of the sample. The material sequenced was peripheral blood. Source of these receptors: a man aged 35 to 55 with acute or convalescent COVID-19.

The chain links TRBV5-4 to TRBJ1-6, with 10 positions matching TRBD1. Unmatched junction bases numbered 14, after V lost 4 bases and J lost 10 bases. This CDR3 has 17 residues. Germline CDR1 is SGHNT and CDR2 is YYREEE (reference sequence). CDR3 protein: CASSKQRAGTGDSPLHF. In DNA form, the CDR3 reads TGTGCCAGCAGCAAACAGCGAGCCGGGACAGGGGACTCACCCCTCCACTTT.

The gene calls are TRBV19 and TRBJ2-5; TRBD1 might be the D (7 bases). The length of the CDR3 is 16 residues. Germline V gives CDR1 LNHDA, CDR2 SQIVND (reference sequence). V lost 7 bases and J 2 bases, leaving 20 bases between the germline ends. For the CDR3, the DNA is TGTGCCAGTACTGGGAGGCTAGGGACAGAACAAGAGACCCAGTACTTC. Residues: CASTGRLGTEQETQYF.

The chain couples TRBV5-1 to TRBJ2-1, with a possible D match to TRBD1 (6 bases). The CDR3 runs to 14 residues. Trimming took 3 bases from V and 11 from J, leaving 18 bases between them. From germline, CDR1 is SGHRS and CDR2 YFSETQ. CDR3 region: CASSSKTAGQQQFF. CDR3 bases: TGCGCCAGCAGCTCGAAAACCGCCGGACAGCAGCAGTTCTTC.

The rearrangement joins TRBV28 to TRBJ1-3; 8 nucleotides align to TRBD1. Trimming at V came to 6 bases and at J to 3 bases, leaving 7 bases not matched to a gene. The CDR3 runs to 15 residues. Germline-derived CDR1 and CDR2 are MDHEN and SYDVKM. DNA for the CDR3: TGTGCCAGCAGCCTACAGGGGGGAAGTGGAAACACCATATATTTT. Residues: CASSLQGGSGNTIYF.

This clone appeared once. The V and J genes are TRBV9 and TRBJ2-7; no definite D call. The CDR3 runs 14 residues. V was pared by 0 bases and J by 2 bases, with 9 bases between. CDR1 and CDR2 (germline): SGDLS, YYNGEE. CDR3 sequence (DNA): TGTGCCAGCAGCGTAGGTGACGGAGCCTACGAGCAGTACTTC. It yields the protein CASSVGDGAYEQYF.

This clone was observed a single time. The rearrangement uses TRBV6-2 or TRBV6-3 and TRBJ1-5; 8 positions match TRBD1. The CDR3 covers 15 residues. Germline assignment: CDR1 MNHEY and CDR2 SVGEGT. The V and J ends lost 5 bases and 5 bases, in that order; junction bases with no gene match: 8. CDR3 loop: CASSAAGGGDQPQHF. CDR3 sequence (DNA): TGTGCCAGCAGTGCCGCAGGGGGCGGGGATCAGCCCCAGCATTTT.

The rearrangement uses TRBV27 and TRBJ2-7, with 7 bases lining up with TRBD1. The CDR3 totals 14 residues. Trimming cost V 6 bases and J 0 bases; bases outside gene matches: 5. Germline lookup yields CDR1 MNHEY and CDR2 SMNVEV (reference sequence). CDR3 sequence reads: CASSGTAISYEQYF. The CDR3 DNA reads as TGTGCCAGCAGCGGGACAGCGATCTCCTACGAGCAGTACTTC.

This clone occurred once. This sequence joins TRBV27 and TRBJ1-4; D perhaps matches TRBD1 (5 bases). This CDR3 contains 15 residues. CDR1 MNHEY and CDR2 SMNVEV come from the germline V gene (reference sequence). Trimming cost V 6 bases and J 3 bases, with 14 bases left between them. The CDR3 region has the DNA TGTGCCAGCAGGACGGGTAGGGGCTCTAATGAAAAACTGTTTTTT. This codes for CASRTGRGSNEKLFF.

The gene calls are TRBV29-1 and TRBJ1-2, with D tentatively TRBD1 (5 bases). From germline, CDR1 is SQVTM and CDR2 ANQGSEA. The V gene lost 2 bases and the J gene lost 8 bases, with 12 bases spanning the gap. The CDR3 runs to 12 residues. In nucleotides, the CDR3 is TGCAGCGTTGAATCAGGGATTCAGGGCTACACCTTC. As protein: CSVESGIQGYTF.

The CDR3 reads CASSLNQETQYF. In nucleotides, the CDR3 is TGTGCCAGCAGCCTAAACCAAGAGACCCAGTACTTC. The V call is TRBV12-3 or TRBV12-4, the J call TRBJ2-5; D not certain. The CDR3 spans 12 residues. Deletions cut 6 bases from V and 0 bases from J, with 5 bases between.

Concerning this clone itself: Other nucleotide sequences from this sample produce the same CDR3. The genes are TRBV5-1 and TRBJ1-4, with a tentative D call TRBD1 (6 bases). Germline-derived CDR1 and CDR2 are SGHRS and YFSETQ. With 2 bases removed from V and 0 bases from J, the gap between germline ends came to 8 bases. The CDR3 is 15 amino acids. DNA of the CDR3: TGCGCCAGCAGCTTACAGGGAACAACTAATGAAAAACTGTTTTTT. Protein: CASSLQGTTNEKLFF.

This clone was recorded only once. The rearrangement uses TRBV27 and TRBJ1-4; D gene uncertain. V lost 1 base and J lost 3, with 3 bases in between. In germline, CDR1 is MNHEY, CDR2 SMNVEV (reference sequence). This CDR3 comprises 13 residues. CDR3 sequence reads: CASSLLANEKLFF. The DNA for the CDR3 is TGTGCCAGCAGTTTATTAGCTAATGAAAAACTGTTTTTT.

The chain recombines TRBV25-1 with TRBJ2-7; 8 bases fit TRBD2. Germline CDR1 MGHDK, CDR2 SYGVNS. The V and J ends lost 1 base and 3 bases, in that order; junction bases with no gene match: 8. The CDR3 has 16 residues. In DNA form, the CDR3 reads TGTGCCAGCAGTGAATTTGGGGCGGGGGGTCGCTACGAGCAGTACTTC. Residues: CASSEFGAGGRYEQYF.

The J gene is TRBJ1-2, the V gene TRBV7-2, with D perhaps matching TRBD1 (5 bases). Deletions cut 1 base from V and 3 bases from J, with 12 bases between. CDR3 length: 15 amino acids. The germline V gene has CDR1 SGHTA and CDR2 FQGNSA. CDR3 in amino acids: CASSLGQGIYYGYTF. DNA of the CDR3: TGTGCCAGCAGCTTAGGGCAGGGTATTTACTATGGCTACACCTTC.

The CDR3 region is CASSYTGGSNQPQHF. In DNA, the CDR3 is TGTGCCAGCAGCTATACAGGGGGTAGCAATCAGCCCCAGCATTTT. The J gene is TRBJ1-5, the V gene TRBV7-2; 8 nucleotides line up with TRBD1. The J segment lost 0 bases and the V segment lost 4 bases, leaving 2 bases of the junction unmatched. Germline lookup yields CDR1 SGHTA and CDR2 FQGNSA. This CDR3 has 15 residues.

J is TRBJ1-4 and V is TRBV20-1; the D gene is possibly TRBD1 (6 bases). The V end was cut by 3 bases, the J end by 0 bases, with 11 bases between. The CDR3 totals 15 residues. Germline lookup yields CDR1 DFQATT and CDR2 SNEGSKA (reference sequence). CDR3 in DNA: TGCAGTGCTAGTCCCACAGGGCCAACTAATGAAAAACTGTTTTTT. Translation: CSASPTGPTNEKLFF.

The V call is TRBV28, the J call TRBJ1-2, with D perhaps matching TRBD1 (5 bases). CDR3 length equals 13 residues. Per germline, CDR1 MDHEN and CDR2 SYDVKM. The V and J ends lost 8 bases and 2 bases respectively, with 12 bases between them. DNA of the CDR3: TGTGCCAGCCAGCCGGGGGGGAACTATGGCTACACCTTC. Its protein product is CASQPGGNYGYTF.

This CDR3 reads CASSKSRFYDREANYGYTF. The CDR3 DNA is TGTGCCAGTAGTAAATCGAGATTCTACGACAGGGAAGCTAACTATGGCTACACCTTC. The chain employs TRBV19 and TRBJ1-2; 7 bases align to TRBD1. The germline gives CDR1 LNHDA, CDR2 SQIVND (reference sequence). V trimming: 4 bases; J trimming: 0 bases; junction bases outside the gene matches: 17. The CDR3 contains 19 residues.

The rearrangement uses TRBV7-2 and TRBJ1-5, with D unclear. The CDR3 consists of 12 residues. The germline V and J ends were trimmed by 2 bases and 7 bases, with 6 bases remaining between them. From germline, CDR1 is SGHTA and CDR2 FQGNSA. The CDR3 nucleotides are TGTGCCAGCAGCTTATTGTCGCAGCCCCAGCATTTT. It encodes CASSLLSQPQHF. Looking up the rest from reference TRBV7-2 and TRBJ1-5 gives the full variable domain: GAGVSQSPSNKVTEKGKDVELRCDPISGHTALYWYRQSLGQGLEFLIYFQGNSAPDKSGLPSDRFSAERTGGSVSTLTIQRTQQEDSAVYLCASSLLSQPQHFGDGTRLSIL.

This clone appeared a few times. The chain recombines TRBV18 with TRBJ1-2, with D unclear. The germline V and J ends were trimmed by 3 bases and 2 bases, with 7 bases remaining between them. Germline V CDR1 and CDR2: KGHSH, LQKENI. The CDR3 length is 13 residues. CDR3 in DNA: TGTGCCAGCTCACCTACTAAGAACTATGGCTACACCTTC. Protein product: CASSPTKNYGYTF.

With respect to this clone: Other DNA sequences in the sample encode the same CDR3. The genes are TRBV5-1 and TRBJ2-7; D is ambiguous. V was shortened by 7 bases and J by 3 bases, with 8 bases between the two germline ends. The CDR3 is 11 residues long. Germline loops: CDR1 SGHRS, CDR2 YFSETQ. The CDR3 nucleotides are TGCGCCAGCTCGCCGGGCTACGAGCAGTACTTC. The encoded protein is CASSPGYEQYF.

The CDR3 DNA reads as TGTGCCAGCAGCGTAGGTATTAGCGGGGAACAAGAGACCCAGTACTTC. It yields the protein CASSVGISGEQETQYF. This chain joins TRBV9 and TRBJ2-5, with 8 bases aligning to TRBD2. In germline, CDR1 is SGDLS, CDR2 YYNGEE. CDR3 length: 16 residues. The V and J ends lost 0 bases and 2 bases, in that order; junction bases with no gene match: 6.

V gene TRBV10-3 combines with J gene TRBJ1-2, with a possible D match to TRBD1 (5 bases). V was trimmed by 4 bases and J by 3 bases, leaving 12 bases between them. Per germline, CDR1 ENHRY and CDR2 SYGVKD. The CDR3 has 14 residues. The CDR3 DNA reads TGTGCCATCAGTGGGGTGGAGGGGCACTATGGCTACACCTTC. Amino acid sequence: CAISGVEGHYGYTF.

This chain connects TRBV28 to TRBJ2-7; D is perhaps TRBD1 (5 bases). CDR1 and CDR2 (germline): MDHEN, SYDVKM. The CDR3 is 16 amino acids. The V and J ends lost 5 bases and 3 bases respectively, with 20 bases between them. As DNA, the CDR3 is TGTGCCAGCAGTCCCCATCTGTCCAGGGATGGCTACGAGCAGTACTTC. Its protein product is CASSPHLSRDGYEQYF.

V usage is TRBV14 and J usage is TRBJ1-1; D not resolved. The CDR3 is 13 residues long. V lost 2 bases to trimming and J lost 3 bases, with 7 bases between them. Per germline, CDR1 SGHDN and CDR2 FVKESK. CDR3: CASSQLSDTEAFF. The CDR3 bases are TGTGCCAGCAGCCAACTCAGCGACACTGAAGCTTTCTTT.

This sequence joins TRBV7-2 and TRBJ1-1; D gene uncertain. Germline-derived CDR1 and CDR2 are SGHTA and FQGNSA. CDR3 length: 13 residues. Trimming took 2 bases from V and 10 from J, leaving 14 bases between them. The CDR3 here is CASSLISSSVAFF. In DNA, the CDR3 is TGTGCCAGCAGCTTAATCTCAAGTTCGGTAGCTTTCTTT.

The chain links TRBV11-3 to TRBJ2-1, with 9 bases identical to TRBD2. CDR3 length: 16 amino acids. Germline V gene data show CDR1 as SGHNT and CDR2 as YENEEA. The V segment lost 1 base and the J segment 1 base; nucleotides outside the gene matches: 2. The CDR3 region has the DNA TGTGCCAGCAGCTTAGGTAGCGGGGGTTCCTACAATGAGCAGTTCTTC. Translated, it gives CASSLGSGGSYNEQFF.

The rearrangement uses TRBV9 and TRBJ1-6, with D perhaps TRBD1 (5 bases). CDR3 length: 17 residues. Per the germline V gene, CDR1 is SGDLS and CDR2 is YYNGEE. V was trimmed by 1 base and J by 7 bases, leaving 18 bases between them. As DNA, the CDR3 is TGTGCCAGCAGCGTATCGGGGCAGGGAGGTTACAATTCACCCCTCCACTTT. Encoded protein: CASSVSGQGGYNSPLHF.